Shown below are 29 T cell receptor beta chains from a single sample sequenced in a study of graft-versus-host responses after intestinal transplantation. Profiled with immunoSEQ multiplex PCR; TCRdb holds only in-frame clones, not every one. In the table there are about 97,000 clones, roughly 90% of which are singletons. Here the sequenced sample was PBMCs, taken roughly 68 weeks after intestinal transplant. These receptor sequences come from a human patient who received an intestinal transplant, so some T cells may come from the graft donor.

On this clone itself: This likely stems from a read error, as it lies one base from a far larger clone. The V call is TRBV7-8, the J call TRBJ1-3; the D is unclear. This CDR3 has 13 amino acids. Germline assignment: CDR1 SGHVS and CDR2 FQNEAQ. CDR3 residues: CASSGESGNTIHF. CDR3 in DNA: TGTGCCAGCAGCGGGGAGTCTGGAAACACCATACATTTT.

This chain connects TRBV5-1 to TRBJ2-2; TRBD2 matches 8 bases. The CDR3 spans 16 residues. V shed 0 bases and J 6 bases; nucleotides not matched to a gene: 7. Germline-derived CDR1 and CDR2 are SGHRS and YFSETQ. The CDR3 DNA follows: TGCGCCAGCAGCTTGGGGGGACTAGAGTATTCCGGGGAGCTGTTTTTT. Its protein product is CASSLGGLEYSGELFF.

The rearrangement uses TRBV7-3 and TRBJ2-2; D ambiguous. The germline V gene encodes CDR1 SGHTA and CDR2 FQGTGA. The CDR3 extends over 16 amino acids. V lost 5 bases to trimming and J lost 0 bases, with 13 bases between them. CDR3 coding DNA: TGTGCCAGCAGCCCAGGCGGCCCTCCGAACACCGGGGAGCTGTTTTTT. Translation gives CASSPGGPPNTGELFF.

The chain carries TRBV19 and TRBJ2-3; D is perhaps TRBD1 (6 bases). Germline assignment: CDR1 LNHDA and CDR2 SQIVND (reference sequence). The CDR3 has 18 amino acids. V shed 5 bases and J shed 2 bases, with 23 bases lying between them. The CDR3 loop is CASSLPPGTLAYTDTQYF. CDR3 DNA: TGTGCCAGTAGTCTACCTCCCGGGACATTGGCCTACACAGATACGCAGTATTTT.

The genes are TRBV2 and TRBJ1-6; 8 bases are a match to TRBD1. The trim removed 6 bases at V and 10 bases at J, leaving 11 bases unmatched. This CDR3 comprises 15 residues. CDR1 is SNHLY and CDR2 is FYNNEI in the germline V gene. The CDR3 loop reads CASRVIQGVGSPLHF. The CDR3 DNA follows: TGTGCCAGCAGGGTAATACAGGGGGTAGGGTCACCCCTCCACTTT.

The chain couples TRBV5-8 to TRBJ1-1; D is ambiguous. The germline CDR1 and CDR2 sequences are SGHTS and YDEGEE. The germline V and J ends were trimmed by 4 bases and 1 base, with 8 bases remaining between them. The CDR3 is 13 residues long. The CDR3 loop reads CASSKGPNTEAFF. In DNA form, the CDR3 reads TGTGCCAGCAGCAAGGGCCCGAACACTGAAGCTTTCTTT. Drawing the rest from reference TRBV5-8 and TRBJ1-1, the complete variable domain is EAGVTQSPTHLIKTRGQQATLRCSPISGHTSVYWYQQALGLGLQFLLWYDEGEERNRGNFPPRFSGRQFPNYSSELNVNALELEDSALYLCASSKGPNTEAFFGQGTRLTVV.

The rearrangement uses TRBV6-5 and TRBJ1-1, with 8 positions matching TRBD1. This CDR3 is 14 amino acids long. CDR1 and CDR2 (germline): MNHEY, SVGAGI. V gave up 7 bases and J gave up 0 bases; unmatched junction bases: 4. In DNA, the CDR3 is TGTGCCAGCATCAACAGGGGGGTGAACACTGAAGCTTTCTTT. It is translated as CASINRGVNTEAFF.

The chain combines TRBV11-2 with TRBJ2-3; 7 bases match TRBD1. The CDR3 totals 15 residues. The germline CDR1 and CDR2 sequences are SGHAT and FQNNGV. After removal of 1 base from V and 6 bases from J, the junction contained 7 bases not matched to a gene. In DNA, the CDR3 is TGTGCCAGCAGCTTAGGAGGGGGCCATATCGATACGCAGTATTTT. This gives the protein CASSLGGGHIDTQYF.

The chain carries TRBV5-1 and TRBJ1-5; D might be TRBD1 (5 bases). Trimming left V 4 bases short and J 4 bases short, with 15 bases between. The CDR3 extends over 15 amino acids. CDR1 and CDR2 from the germline V gene are SGHRS and YFSETQ. CDR3 bases: TGCGCCAGCAGCCCGCGGGACGGACCTAATCAGCCCCAGCATTTT. Translation: CASSPRDGPNQPQHF.

CDR3 amino acids: CASSPGVTQPQHF. The CDR3 nucleotides read TGTGCCAGCAGCCCAGGGGTAACCCAGCCCCAGCATTTT. V usage is TRBV6-5 and J usage is TRBJ1-5, with D perhaps matching TRBD1 (6 bases). CDR3 size: 13 residues. CDR1 and CDR2 from the germline V gene are MNHEY and SVGAGI. V lost 6 bases, J lost 7 bases, and 13 bases lay in between.

This clone occurred once. The rearrangement links TRBV7-8 to TRBJ2-5; D might be TRBD1 or TRBD2, each matching 5 bases. Germline CDR1 reads SGHVS; CDR2 reads FQNEAQ. CDR3 length equals 13 residues. V dropped 4 bases and J dropped 4 bases, with 10 bases sitting between them. CDR3 sequence reads: CASSWDARETQYF. The CDR3 nucleotides read TGTGCCAGCAGCTGGGACGCACGAGAGACCCAGTACTTC.

Remarks on this clone: At the DNA level, this CDR3 is encoded by other sequences in the same sample as well. The genes are TRBV5-1 and TRBJ1-1, with unresolved D. The CDR3 is 14 amino acids. Germline CDR1 SGHRS, CDR2 YFSETQ. Trimming removed 0 bases at V and 0 bases at J, with 6 bases between. CDR3 sequence reads: CASSLGFLNTEAFF. In DNA, the CDR3 is TGCGCCAGCAGCTTGGGATTCCTGAACACTGAAGCTTTCTTT.

CDR3 in amino acids: CASSYSFSNQPQHF. Here the CDR3 DNA reads TGTGCCAGCAGTTACTCGTTTAGTAATCAGCCCCAGCATTTT. The chain has TRBV6-5 and TRBJ1-5, with D uncertain. The length of the CDR3 is 14 residues. In germline, CDR1 is MNHEY, CDR2 SVGAGI. The V gene lost 0 bases and the J gene lost 4 bases, with 7 bases spanning the gap.

The chain combines TRBV7-9 with TRBJ2-5; 7 bases are shared with TRBD1. V was clipped by 3 bases and J by 4 bases; unmatched bases: 8. CDR3 length: 15 amino acids. Germline V CDR1 and CDR2: SEHNR, FQNEAQ (reference sequence). DNA of the CDR3: TGTGCCAGCAGCTTCAGACAGGGAACAGGAGAGACCCAGTACTTC. Encoded protein: CASSFRQGTGETQYF.

This chain links TRBV6-5 with TRBJ2-5, with TRBD2 as a possible D gene (6 bases). V lost 6 bases and J 2 bases, leaving 13 bases between the germline ends. Looked up from germline, CDR1 is MNHEY and CDR2 is SVGAGI. The CDR3 has 14 residues. DNA for the CDR3: TGTGCCAGCAGGCCCCTAGCGCCACAAGAGACCCAGTACTTC. Translation gives CASRPLAPQETQYF.

V and J are TRBV2 and TRBJ2-7; the match to TRBD2 covers 7 bases. The CDR3 is 13 residues long. With V trimmed by 7 bases and J by 3 bases, 6 bases remained unmatched. Germline V lookup: CDR1 SNHLY, CDR2 FYNNEI. Here the CDR3 DNA reads TGTGCCAGCAACCGACTAGCCCGCTACGAGCAGTACTTC. Its translation is CASNRLARYEQYF.

V gene TRBV6-5 combines with J gene TRBJ1-1; D remains unclear. Germline V gives CDR1 MNHEY, CDR2 SVGAGI. V shed 6 bases and J shed 5 bases, with 13 bases lying between them. The CDR3 totals 13 residues. This chain's CDR3 is CASSHALGTEAFF. The DNA of the CDR3 is TGTGCCAGCAGCCACGCCTTGGGAACTGAAGCTTTCTTT.

The CDR3 nucleotides are TGTGCCAGCAGTGATGGGGCGCGGGAGAACACTGAAGCTTTCTTT. This codes for CASSDGARENTEAFF. The gene calls are TRBV25-1 and TRBJ1-1, with D possibly TRBD1 on 5 matching bases. V shed 3 bases and J shed 1 base, with 12 bases lying between them. This CDR3 is built from 15 residues. Germline V gives CDR1 MGHDK, CDR2 SYGVNS.

The J gene is TRBJ1-6, the V gene TRBV10-3, with TRBD1 matching 11 bases. The length of the CDR3 is 15 residues. CDR1 and CDR2 from the germline V gene are ENHRY and SYGVKD. Trimming took 10 bases from V and 10 from J; bases not matched to a gene: 12. The CDR3 DNA is TGTGCCACCGGTGGACAGGGGGCGGGGGAATCACCCCTCCACTTT. This translates into CATGGQGAGESPLHF.

The J gene is TRBJ1-1, the V gene TRBV13, with D hard to call. The CDR3 consists of 12 residues. V lost 5 bases to trimming and J lost 2 bases, with 6 bases between them. CDR1 and CDR2 from the germline V gene are PRHDT and FYEKMQ (reference sequence). The CDR3 reads CASSTLNTEAFF. The DNA for the CDR3 is TGTGCCAGCAGCACCCTCAACACTGAAGCTTTCTTT.

The chain joins TRBV2 to TRBJ1-1; D is uncertain. Trimming removed 3 bases at V and 3 bases at J, with 8 bases between. Germline CDR1 reads SNHLY; CDR2 reads FYNNEI. The CDR3 runs to 13 residues. CDR3 DNA sequence: TGTGCCAGCAGTGATATCAGCTACACTGAAGCTTTCTTT. This sequence encodes CASSDISYTEAFF.

The chain uses TRBV9 and TRBJ2-3; 8 nucleotides line up with TRBD2. This CDR3 comprises 16 residues. V shed 2 bases and J 1 base; nucleotides not matched to a gene: 6. Germline V gives CDR1 SGDLS, CDR2 YYNGEE. In nucleotides, the CDR3 is TGTGCCAGCAGCGTTCTCGGGACTAGTCGCACAGATACGCAGTATTTT. Its translation: CASSVLGTSRTDTQYF.

The CDR3 region is CAISDGGEETQYF. The CDR3 DNA reads TGTGCCATCAGTGATGGGGGAGAAGAGACCCAGTACTTC. The genes are TRBV10-3 and TRBJ2-5; D is tentatively TRBD1 or TRBD2 (5 bases each). Germline CDR1 is ENHRY and CDR2 is SYGVKD. The V and J ends lost 3 bases and 3 bases respectively, with 8 bases between them. CDR3 size: 13 residues.

This chain joins TRBV5-1 and TRBJ1-1; D unresolved. V was clipped by 7 bases and J by 1 base, with 11 bases between them. The CDR3 is 13 residues long. In germline, CDR1 is SGHRS, CDR2 YFSETQ. DNA of the CDR3: TGCGCCAGCCACGCCGCGGGGAACACTGAAGCTTTCTTT. Amino acid sequence: CASHAAGNTEAFF. Complete variable domain (other parts from reference TRBV5-1 and TRBJ1-1): KAGVTQTPRYLIKTRGQQVTLSCSPISGHRSVSWYQQTPGQGLQFLFEYFSETQRNKGNFPGRFSGRQFSNSRSEMNVSTLELGDSALYLCASHAAGNTEAFFGQGTRLTVV.

The gene calls are TRBV11-2 and TRBJ2-4, with D hard to call. Germline CDR1 and CDR2: SGHAT and FQNNGV. This CDR3 has 10 amino acids. Trimming pared 4 bases from V and 9 bases from J, leaving 4 bases between. CDR3 bases: TGTGCCAGCAGCTCAGGCATTCAGTACTTC. It specifies CASSSGIQYF.

CDR3 region: CASRGQGSSYNEQFF. As DNA, the CDR3 is TGCGCCAGCAGGGGACAGGGCAGCTCCTACAATGAGCAGTTCTTC. This chain joins TRBV5-1 and TRBJ2-1; 9 nucleotides match TRBD1. Germline V lookup: CDR1 SGHRS, CDR2 YFSETQ. The CDR3 covers 15 residues. V shed 5 bases and J 0 bases; nucleotides not matched to a gene: 3. Using reference TRBV5-1 and TRBJ2-1 for the parts outside the CDR3, the full variable domain is KAGVTQTPRYLIKTRGQQVTLSCSPISGHRSVSWYQQTPGQGLQFLFEYFSETQRNKGNFPGRFSGRQFSNSRSEMNVSTLELGDSALYLCASRGQGSSYNEQFFGPGTRLTVL.

V is TRBV6-5 and J is TRBJ1-4; D not resolved. Germline assignment: CDR1 MNHEY and CDR2 SVGAGI. The V and J ends lost 7 bases and 5 bases respectively, with 11 bases between them. The CDR3 contains 13 residues. CDR3 region: CASTAGRNEKLFF. The CDR3 DNA sequence: TGTGCCAGCACGGCAGGACGGAATGAAAAACTGTTTTTT.

J is TRBJ1-6 and V is TRBV15; D might be TRBD1 (5 bases). Germline assignment: CDR1 LNHNV and CDR2 YYDKDF (reference sequence). This CDR3 contains 15 residues. V was pared by 3 bases and J by 8 bases, with 14 bases between. DNA for the CDR3: TGTGCCACCAGCAGGGGCCGAGGGGCTGATTCACCCCTCCACTTT. This translates into CATSRGRGADSPLHF.

This chain uses TRBV29-1 with TRBJ2-1, with D perhaps TRBD1 (5 bases). The CDR3 is made up of 14 amino acids. V was shortened by 4 bases and J by 0 bases, with 10 bases between the two germline ends. Germline loops: CDR1 SQVTM, CDR2 ANQGSEA. The CDR3 DNA is TGCAGCGTTGCCAGGGTGGCCTCCTACAATGAGCAGTTCTTC. It is translated as CSVARVASYNEQFF.